This TCR beta chain comes out of a study of cytomegalovirus exposure and HLA in healthy donors. For this clone: Its target is unknown.

The data were produced by immunoSEQ multiplex PCR, yet TCRdb's version contains in-frame clones alone and is incomplete. The sample shows 130,000 to 150,000 clones, about 91% of them seen only once. In germline, CDR1 is SGHRS, CDR2 YFSETQ. CDR3 size: 16 residues. V gave up 1 base and J gave up 2 bases, with 13 bases separating them. Study outcomes and limitations: Through in vitro validation, three CMV-associated chains were shown to be specific for CMV antigens.

The receptor was isolated from a man younger than 30 in good health and CMV-seropositive. This chain joins TRBV5-1 and TRBJ2-1, with a weak D call TRBD2 (5 bases). The sequenced sample consisted of PBMCs. CDR3 residues: CASSLSSADAYNEQFF. The CDR3 DNA follows: TGCGCCAGCAGCTTGTCATCAGCGGACGCCTACAATGAGCAGTTCTTC.